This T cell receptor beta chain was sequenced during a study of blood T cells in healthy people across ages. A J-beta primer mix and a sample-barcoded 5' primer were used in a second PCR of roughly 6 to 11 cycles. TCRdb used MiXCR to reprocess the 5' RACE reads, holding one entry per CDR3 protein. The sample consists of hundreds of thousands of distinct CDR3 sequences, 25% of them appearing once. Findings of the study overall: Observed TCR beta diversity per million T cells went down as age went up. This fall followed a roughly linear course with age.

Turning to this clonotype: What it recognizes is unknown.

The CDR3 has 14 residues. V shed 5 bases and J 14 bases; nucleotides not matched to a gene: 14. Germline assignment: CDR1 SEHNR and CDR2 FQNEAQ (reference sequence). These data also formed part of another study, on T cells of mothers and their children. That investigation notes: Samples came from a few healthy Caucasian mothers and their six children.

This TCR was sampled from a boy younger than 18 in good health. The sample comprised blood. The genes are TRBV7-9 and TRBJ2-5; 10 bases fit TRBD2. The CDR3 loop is CASSPSLEREGGYF. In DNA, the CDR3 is TGTGCCAGCAGCCCATCCTTGGAGCGGGAGGGTGGTTACTTC.